These T cell receptor beta chains were read from a single sample in a study of shared clonotypes between healthy human individuals. Measured with immunoSEQ multiplex PCR; TCRdb has only the in-frame clones, and not every one. The profile shows 2 million or so clones, less than 95% of them singletons. Material for sequencing was naive CD8+ T cells sorted from blood. The origin of the receptors is a man aged 18 to 35 in good health. CDR3s include the opening cysteine and the closing phenylalanine or tryptophan. A D gene is named only where the DNA matches it firmly. Clone size is stated in some rows and not others, as once, few, many or a class when expanded.

D gene	V gene	clone size	J gene	CDR3 DNA	CDR3 protein
TRBD1	TRBV28	NA	TRBJ2-7	TGTGCCAGCAGTGTAGGGACAGCGAGCTCCTACGAGCAGTACTTC	CASSVGTASSYEQYF
TRBD1	TRBV5-1	NA	TRBJ1-2	TGCGCCAGCAGCTTGGACCCAGGGGGCTATGGCTACACCTTC	CASSLDPGGYGYTF
NA	TRBV13	NA	TRBJ1-2	TGTGCCAGCAGCTTCCTACTGGAGGGTTCTGGTGGCTACACCTTC	CASSFLLEGSGGYTF
NA	TRBV7-8	NA	TRBJ1-1	TGTGCCAGCAGCTTAATACAGGGCAACTTGGGAGCTTTCTTT	CASSLIQGNLGAFF
TRBD2	TRBV4-3	once	TRBJ2-5	TGCGCCAGCAGCCAAGTTAGGACTAGCGGTTCCCAAGAGACCCAGTACTTC	CASSQVRTSGSQETQYF
TRBD2	TRBV29-1	NA	TRBJ2-3	TGCAGCGTTGAGGGGACTAGCGGGGGAGACACAGATACGCAGTATTTT	CSVEGTSGGDTDTQYF
TRBD2	TRBV6-1	NA	TRBJ2-5	TGTGCCAGCAGAGGGACTAGCTGGGAGACCCAGTACTTC	CASRGTSWETQYF
NA	TRBV5-8	NA	TRBJ1-1	TGTGCCAGCAGCCCCCACCCTTGGACAGAGGGGGGAAAGAACACTGAAGCTTTCTTT	CASSPHPWTEGGKNTEAFF
NA	TRBV7-6	NA	TRBJ2-1	TGTGCCAGCAGCCCGCGTGGACAGGGGCTAGCGGGTAGAATTGATAATGAGCAGTTCTTC	CASSPRGQGLAGRIDNEQFF
NA	TRBV6-1	NA	TRBJ2-2	TGTGCCAGCAGTGAATGGGGTTCCGGGGAGCTGTTTTTT	CASSEWGSGELFF
NA	TRBV10-2	NA	TRBJ2-7	TGCGCCACCGGTTACGAGCAGTACTTC	CATGYEQYF
TRBD1	TRBV6-6	NA	TRBJ2-7	TGTGCCAGCAGTTATTCCGGGACAGACTACGAGCAGTACTTC	CASSYSGTDYEQYF
NA	TRBV29-1	NA	TRBJ1-1	TGCAGCGCCCTCGGCGGCAAGAACACTGAAGCTTTCTTT	CSALGGKNTEAFF
NA	TRBV6-6	NA	TRBJ2-5	TGTGCCAGCACTTATCTAGGTGTGTTTGCGGAGACCCAGTACTTC	CASTYLGVFAETQYF
NA	TRBV10-1	NA	TRBJ2-3	TGCGCCCCTAAATCTACCAGCGGGAGCACAGATACGCAGTATTTT	CAPKSTSGSTDTQYF
NA	TRBV6-1	NA	TRBJ1-5	TGTGCCAGCAGCCCGCCCCCTTTCCAACAGCCCCAGCATTTT	CASSPPPFQQPQHF
NA	TRBV7-8	once	TRBJ2-1	TGTGCCAGCAGCTTAGAGGCTCACAATGAGCAGTTCTTC	CASSLEAHNEQFF
TRBD1	TRBV6-5	NA	TRBJ2-1	TGTGCCAGCAGTTACCTTGGGACAGGGGGCCCCGAGGGGCAGTTCTTC	CASSYLGTGGPEGQFF
NA	TRBV7-6	NA	TRBJ1-1	TGTGCCAGCAGCTTAGCGAGGGGACACGAAGACACTGAAGCTTTCTTT	CASSLARGHEDTEAFF
NA	TRBV13	NA	TRBJ2-7	TGTGCCAGCAGCTTCCATGGGTTAGGCGGGCCGATCTCCTACGAGCAGTACTTC	CASSFHGLGGPISYEQYF
NA	TRBV4-1	NA	TRBJ2-1	TGCGCCAGCAGCCTTCGTATGGGACCGCCGTACGATGAGCAGTTCTTC	CASSLRMGPPYDEQFF
NA	TRBV27	once	TRBJ2-2	TGTGCCAGCAGTTTATCATCGACCGGGGAGCTGTTTTTT	CASSLSSTGELFF
NA	TRBV6-5	NA	TRBJ2-3	TGTGCCAGCAGTCCGGGAGATACGCAGTATTTT	CASSPGDTQYF
TRBD1	TRBV7-8	NA	TRBJ2-5	TGTGCCAGCAGCCCCTTGACAGGGCAAGAGACCCAGTACTTC	CASSPLTGQETQYF
TRBD1	TRBV10-2	once	TRBJ1-1	TGCGCCAGCAGCGATATTTGGACAGGGGAGAACACTGAAGCTTTCTTT	CASSDIWTGENTEAFF
TRBD1	TRBV4-1	NA	TRBJ2-4	TGCGCCAGCAGCAACGGACAGGGCGGAAACATTCAGTACTTC	CASSNGQGGNIQYF
NA	TRBV10-3	NA	TRBJ2-5	TGTGCCACCAGTGCCGACCAAGAGACCCAGTACTTC	CATSADQETQYF
NA	TRBV4-1	once	TRBJ2-2	TGCGCCAGCAGCCACGACACCGGGGAGCTGTTTTTT	CASSHDTGELFF
NA	TRBV6-5	NA	TRBJ1-5	TGTGCCAGCAGTTGGACCGGGCCTCAGCCCCAGCATTTT	CASSWTGPQPQHF
TRBD2	TRBV4-1	NA	TRBJ2-7	TGCGCCAGCAGCCAAGACGGGACTAGCGTCTACGAGCAGTACTTC	CASSQDGTSVYEQYF
TRBD1	TRBV7-2	NA	TRBJ2-3	TGTGCCAGCAGCTTCATGACAGGGGGCACAGATACGCAGTATTTT	CASSFMTGGTDTQYF
NA	TRBV30	NA	TRBJ2-3	TGTGCCTGGAATGATGTACACCCAGATACGCAGTATTTT	CAWNDVHPDTQYF
NA	TRBV2	NA	TRBJ2-5	TGTGCCAGCAGTGAGGTGGAGACCCAGTACTTC	CASSEVETQYF
TRBD1	TRBV27	NA	TRBJ2-5	TGTGCCAGCAAAAAGGGGGCTGGGACCCAGTACTTC	CASKKGAGTQYF
TRBD2	TRBV9	NA	TRBJ2-2	TGTGCCAGCAGCGAAACCGGGACTAGCGGACCGGGGGTGCGCACCGGGGAGCTGTTTTTT	CASSETGTSGPGVRTGELFF
NA	TRBV9	once	TRBJ2-7	TGTGCCAGCAGCGCCGACAGCTACGAGCAGTACTTC	CASSADSYEQYF
NA	TRBV7-2	NA	TRBJ2-7	TGTGCCAGCAGCTTAGGGAAGAGCAGCTTACCTTACGAGCAGTACTTC	CASSLGKSSLPYEQYF
TRBD1	TRBV7-9	NA	TRBJ2-7	TGTGCCAGCAGCGAGACCCGTGGACAGGGGAGTGAGCAGTACTTC	CASSETRGQGSEQYF
NA	TRBV6-5	NA	TRBJ1-5	TGTGCCAGCAGTAGCGGCCAGGGCAATCAGCCCCAGCATTTT	CASSSGQGNQPQHF
NA	TRBV7-2	NA	TRBJ1-3	TGTGCCAGCAGCTCCGGGGTCGGGCAGCGTAGAACCATATATTTT	CASSSGVGQRRTIYF
NA	TRBV20-1	NA	TRBJ1-2	TGCAGTGCTAGCGGGCTGTATGGCTACACCTTC	CSASGLYGYTF
NA	TRBV30	NA	TRBJ1-1	TGTGCCTGGATTCTCGGGTGGGAAGCTTTCTTT	CAWILGWEAFF
TRBD2	TRBV7-9	once	TRBJ2-2	TGTGCCAGCAGCTCTTTCCGCAGCAGCGGGGTAACCACCCGGGAGCTGTTTTTT	CASSSFRSSGVTTRELFF
TRBD2	TRBV7-7	NA	TRBJ2-1	TGTGCTAGCAGCTTAGCGGGGGGCAATGAGCAGTTCTTC	CASSLAGGNEQFF
NA	TRBV13	NA	TRBJ2-7	TGTGCCAGCAGCTTACCAAATTACGAGCAGTACTTC	CASSLPNYEQYF
NA	TRBV27	NA	TRBJ2-3	TGTGCCAGCAGTTTACACGGTACGCAGTATTTT	CASSLHGTQYF